Listed below are T cell receptor beta chains from one sample, sequenced in a study of blood T cell repertoires in COVID-19. Sequenced by immunoSEQ multiplex PCR; TCRdb stores in-frame clones only, minus some. The sample carries about 200,000 clones, about 83% recorded once. Sequencing was done on a sample of peripheral blood. Receptor source: a man aged 55 to 70 who had recovered from COVID-19. Both conserved end residues are part of each CDR3. D genes are given only for firm matches. The size entry is marked missing in some rows and otherwise reads once, few, many or a size class.

D: TRBD1; length: 14; size: few; J: TRBJ2-3; V: TRBV2; CDR3: CASRKGQSTDTQYF; DNA: TGTGCCAGCAGGAAGGGACAGAGCACAGATACGCAGTATTTT
D: .; length: 15; size: .; J: TRBJ2-1; V: TRBV5-1; CDR3: CASNPARSSYNEQFF; DNA: TGCGCCAGCAACCCAGCGAGAAGCTCCTACAATGAGCAGTTCTTC
D: .; length: 14; size: once; J: TRBJ2-5; V: TRBV7-9; CDR3: CASSLQQGQETQYF; DNA: TGTGCCAGCAGCTTACAACAGGGCCAAGAGACCCAGTACTTC
D: .; length: 17; size: .; J: TRBJ1-1; V: TRBV30; CDR3: CAWGSAGALIMNTEAFF; DNA: TGTGCCTGGGGTTCCGCGGGGGCACTAATCATGAACACTGAAGCTTTCTTT
D: .; length: 14; size: .; J: TRBJ1-1; V: TRBV9; CDR3: CASSSQGSYTEAFF; DNA: TGTGCCAGCAGCTCACAGGGTAGTTATACTGAAGCTTTCTTT
D: TRBD1; length: 14; size: .; J: TRBJ1-2; V: TRBV5-1; CDR3: CASSPGDRNYGYTF; DNA: TGCGCCAGCAGCCCAGGGGACAGAAACTATGGCTACACCTTC
D: .; length: 13; size: .; J: TRBJ2-2; V: TRBV11-3; CDR3: CASSRDGPGELFF; DNA: TGTGCCAGCAGCCGAGATGGGCCCGGGGAGCTGTTTTTT
D: TRBD2; length: 16; size: .; J: TRBJ2-3; V: TRBV7-3; CDR3: CASSQGTSGSSDTQYF; DNA: TGTGCCAGCAGCCAGGGGACTAGCGGGAGTTCAGATACGCAGTATTTT
D: .; length: 15; size: few; J: TRBJ1-1; V: TRBV4-1; CDR3: CASSQGGLGGTEAFF; DNA: TGCGCCAGCAGCCAAGGGGGCCTGGGTGGGACTGAAGCTTTCTTT
D: .; length: 13; size: .; J: TRBJ2-3; V: TRBV15; CDR3: CATSRDPKDTQYF; DNA: TGTGCCACCAGCAGAGATCCCAAAGATACGCAGTATTTT
D: .; length: 17; size: .; J: TRBJ2-7; V: TRBV15; CDR3: CATSPRGLVGRAYEQYF; DNA: TGTGCCACCTCCCCTCGGGGTTTGGTGGGCAGAGCCTACGAGCAGTACTTC
D: .; length: 14; size: .; J: TRBJ1-2; V: TRBV5-1; CDR3: CASSLAQGGSGYTF; DNA: TGCGCCAGCAGCTTGGCCCAGGGAGGGTCTGGCTACACCTTC
D: .; length: 13; size: few; J: TRBJ2-5; V: TRBV5-4; CDR3: CASSTGSQETQYF; DNA: TGTGCCAGCAGTACAGGTTCCCAAGAGACCCAGTACTTC
D: .; length: 13; size: .; J: TRBJ1-1; V: TRBV11-2; CDR3: CASSPRTDTEAFF; DNA: TGTGCCAGCAGCCCCAGGACAGACACTGAAGCTTTCTTT
D: .; length: 13; size: .; J: TRBJ2-2; V: TRBV5-4; CDR3: CASSLTGTGELFF; DNA: TGTGCCAGCAGCTTGACGGGGACCGGGGAGCTGTTTTTT
D: TRBD1; length: 13; size: .; J: TRBJ2-7; V: TRBV6-5; CDR3: CASSKQGFYEQYF; DNA: TGTGCCAGCAGTAAACAGGGGTTCTACGAGCAGTACTTC
D: .; length: 14; size: .; J: TRBJ1-2; V: TRBV19; CDR3: CASSTQTGLSGYTF; DNA: TGTGCCAGTAGTACCCAAACAGGGTTGAGTGGCTACACCTTC
D: .; length: 15; size: .; J: TRBJ2-2; V: TRBV7-3; CDR3: CASSFGRGDAGELFF; DNA: TGTGCCAGCAGCTTTGGCAGGGGGGACGCCGGGGAGCTGTTTTTT
D: TRBD1; length: 16; size: .; J: TRBJ1-1; V: TRBV11-3; CDR3: CASSPGTGFSNTEAFF; DNA: TGTGCCAGCAGCCCAGGGACAGGCTTTTCGAACACTGAAGCTTTCTTT
D: TRBD2; length: 19; size: .; J: TRBJ2-7; V: TRBV19; CDR3: CASSIDRSGTSGRTNEQYF; DNA: TGTGCCAGTAGTATAGACAGATCAGGGACTAGCGGGAGGACGAACGAGCAGTACTTC
D: TRBD2; length: 17; size: once; J: TRBJ2-3; V: TRBV4-1; CDR3: CASSQDGAGGSTDTQYF; DNA: TGCGCCAGCAGCCAAGATGGAGCGGGAGGGAGCACAGATACGCAGTATTTT
D: TRBD2; length: 14; size: .; J: TRBJ2-5; V: TRBV5-4; CDR3: CASSHRTSLETQYF; DNA: TGTGCCAGCAGCCATCGGACTAGCCTGGAGACCCAGTACTTC
D: TRBD1; length: 17; size: few; J: TRBJ1-1; V: TRBV11-2; CDR3: CASSLDDRGTYVLEAFF; DNA: TGTGCCAGCAGCTTAGACGACAGGGGAACGTATGTTCTTGAAGCTTTCTTT
D: .; length: 14; size: .; J: TRBJ2-2; V: TRBV2; CDR3: CASSLQAPEGELFF; DNA: TGTGCCAGCAGTCTACAGGCCCCGGAGGGGGAGCTGTTTTTT
D: .; length: 14; size: .; J: TRBJ2-2; V: TRBV7-3; CDR3: CASSPPGRAGELFF; DNA: TGTGCCAGCAGCCCCCCGGGAAGGGCCGGGGAGCTGTTTTTT
D: TRBD1; length: 12; size: .; J: TRBJ2-7; V: TRBV7-9; CDR3: CATGDRANEQYF; DNA: TGTGCCACCGGGGACAGGGCGAACGAGCAGTACTTC
D: TRBD2; length: 14; size: .; J: TRBJ2-5; V: TRBV29-1; CDR3: CSVWTSGRGETQYF; DNA: TGCAGCGTTTGGACTAGCGGGAGGGGAGAGACCCAGTACTTC
D: TRBD1; length: 13; size: .; J: TRBJ2-7; V: TRBV18; CDR3: CASSRTGSYEQYF; DNA: TGTGCCAGCTCACGGACAGGGTCCTACGAGCAGTACTTC
D: TRBD2; length: 14; size: .; J: TRBJ2-7; V: TRBV5-1; CDR3: CASSFSGSGYEQYF; DNA: TGCGCCAGCAGCTTTAGCGGGAGTGGCTACGAGCAGTACTTC
D: .; length: 14; size: .; J: TRBJ2-7; V: TRBV5-1; CDR3: CASSLASPRGEQYF; DNA: TGCGCCAGCAGCTTGGCATCACCTAGGGGGGAGCAGTACTTC
D: .; length: 15; size: few; J: TRBJ1-6; V: TRBV3-1/TRBV3-2; CDR3: CASSRDTQSFSPLHF; DNA: TGTGCCAGCAGCCGGGACACCCAAAGTTTTTCACCCCTCCACTTT
D: .; length: 15; size: .; J: TRBJ2-5; V: TRBV2; CDR3: CASSLSTPGSETQYF; DNA: TGTGCCAGCAGTCTCTCCACCCCGGGTTCGGAGACCCAGTACTTC
D: TRBD1; length: 15; size: .; J: TRBJ1-2; V: TRBV10-2; CDR3: CASSDRQGASYGYTF; DNA: TGCGCCAGCAGTGATAGGCAGGGGGCAAGCTATGGCTACACCTTC
D: .; length: 14; size: .; J: TRBJ1-2; V: TRBV18; CDR3: CASSPRSVDYGYTF; DNA: TGTGCCAGCTCACCACGGTCCGTAGACTATGGCTACACCTTC
D: TRBD1; length: 16; size: once; J: TRBJ2-2; V: TRBV30; CDR3: CAWSDLKTGDNRELFF; DNA: TGTGCCTGGAGTGATTTGAAGACAGGGGACAACCGGGAGCTGTTTTTT
D: TRBD2; length: 16; size: .; J: TRBJ2-1; V: TRBV11-2; CDR3: CASSLVSAGGRNEQFF; DNA: TGTGCCAGCAGCTTAGTTTCAGCGGGGGGCCGGAATGAGCAGTTCTTC
D: .; length: 13; size: .; J: TRBJ2-2; V: TRBV24-1; CDR3: CATSDPATGELFF; DNA: TGTGCCACCAGTGATCCTGCGACCGGGGAGCTGTTTTTT
D: .; length: 11; size: .; J: TRBJ2-7; V: TRBV6-5; CDR3: CASRNSPLWYF; DNA: TGTGCCAGCAGGAACTCCCCTCTTTGGTACTTC
D: .; length: 13; size: .; J: TRBJ1-2; V: TRBV18; CDR3: CASSPEFSYGYTF; DNA: TGTGCCAGCTCTCCTGAGTTTAGCTATGGCTACACCTTC
D: .; length: 13; size: few; J: TRBJ1-5; V: TRBV30; CDR3: CAWSVQNNQPQHF; DNA: TGTGCCTGGAGTGTACAGAACAATCAGCCCCAGCATTTT
D: .; length: 10; size: .; J: TRBJ1-2; V: TRBV10-3; CDR3: CATFSEGYTF; DNA: TGTGCCACGTTCAGCGAGGGCTACACCTTC
D: TRBD2; length: 15; size: .; J: TRBJ2-1; V: TRBV11-2; CDR3: CASSEGLAGLNEQFF; DNA: TGTGCCAGCAGCGAGGGCCTAGCGGGCCTCAATGAGCAGTTCTTC
D: TRBD2; length: 16; size: .; J: TRBJ2-1; V: TRBV5-1; CDR3: CASSALLAGGGNEQFF; DNA: TGCGCCAGCAGCGCCCTACTAGCGGGAGGTGGCAATGAGCAGTTCTTC
D: .; length: 15; size: .; J: TRBJ2-7; V: TRBV28; CDR3: CASITAGTVPYEQYF; DNA: TGTGCCAGCATCACTGCCGGTACAGTCCCCTACGAGCAGTACTTC
D: .; length: 17; size: .; J: TRBJ2-4; V: TRBV28; CDR3: CASTNAGQRLAKNIQYF; DNA: TGTGCCAGCACCAACGCGGGACAGCGACTAGCCAAAAACATTCAGTACTTC
D: .; length: 15; size: .; J: TRBJ1-3; V: TRBV28; CDR3: CASSPVPSSGNTIYF; DNA: TGTGCCAGCAGCCCAGTTCCATCCTCTGGAAACACCATATATTTT
D: TRBD1; length: 13; size: .; J: TRBJ2-5; V: TRBV5-4; CDR3: CASSSGQGETQYF; DNA: TGTGCCAGCAGCTCGGGACAGGGGGAGACCCAGTACTTC
D: .; length: 15; size: .; J: TRBJ2-7; V: TRBV4-2; CDR3: CASSQDLGQAYEQYF; DNA: TGTGCCAGCAGCCAAGATTTGGGACAAGCCTACGAGCAGTACTTC
D: TRBD2; length: 15; size: .; J: TRBJ2-1; V: TRBV20-1; CDR3: CSASILAGVFNEQFF; DNA: TGCAGTGCTAGTATACTAGCGGGGGTATTCAATGAGCAGTTCTTC